A single sample gave rise to the 2 T cell receptor beta chains below, sequenced in a study of CD8+CD57+ T cells in acquired aplastic anemia. Genomic DNA served as template for TCR beta VDJ and CDR3 profiling. Using its own MiXCR run on the reads, TCRdb lists one record per CDR3 protein. The sample shows approximately 120,000 distinct CDR3 sequences, about two fifths of them seen only once. Selection for sequencing was limited to patients who had shown CD8+CD57+ cell expansion by flow cytometry. Specimen: sorted CD4+, CD8+, or CD8+CD57+ T cells (not recorded which) from PBMCs. These TCRs come from a human donor with aplastic anemia.

This chain uses TRBV19 with TRBJ1-5, with D possibly being TRBD1 (6 bases). The V gene's germline CDR1 is LNHDA and CDR2 SQIVND (reference sequence). The CDR3 spans 14 residues. The germline V and J ends were trimmed by 7 bases and 4 bases, with 14 bases remaining between them. CDR3 sequence (DNA): TGTGCCAGTACCCTAGGACAGTCAAATCAGCCCCAGCATTTT. It codes for CASTLGQSNQPQHF.

This clonotype was detected ten times or more. The V and J genes are TRBV5-6 and TRBJ2-3; D possibly matches TRBD1 or TRBD2 (5 bases each). Germline V lookup: CDR1 SGHDT, CDR2 YYEEEE. This CDR3 contains 13 residues. The V gene lost 3 bases and the J gene lost 5 bases, with 10 bases spanning the gap. CDR3 nucleotide sequence: TGTGCCAGCAGCTCCTCGGGACGAGATACGCAGTATTTT. Translating gives CASSSSGRDTQYF.